A single sample is the source of the 7 T cell receptor beta chains below, sequenced in a study of T-cell reconstitution after alpha-beta-depleted transplantation in children. The TCRbeta library was prepared with unique molecular identifiers. TCRdb re-derived calls from the PCR reads in MiXCR, one entry per CDR3 protein. The table includes about 610,000 distinct CDR3 sequences, about 10% detected once. Here the sequenced sample was PBMCs from the stem cell graft donor, taken from the stem cell graft. The receptors were sampled from a human donor who donated a stem cell graft to a child with acute myeloid leukemia.

This clonotype has just a few counts. J is TRBJ2-7 and V is TRBV6-5; TRBD1 aligns across 7 bases. This CDR3 is built from 14 residues. From germline, CDR1 is MNHEY and CDR2 SVGAGI. V trimming: 3 bases; J trimming: 6 bases; junction bases outside the gene matches: 8. The CDR3 reads CASSYNRQGGEQYF. CDR3 in DNA: TGTGCCAGCAGTTATAATCGACAGGGCGGCGAGCAGTACTTC.

This clonotype came up a few times. The chain's CDR3 is CASSQDKGNTIYF. In DNA, the CDR3 is TGTGCCAGCAGCCAAGATAAAGGAAACACCATATATTTT. The gene calls are TRBV3-1 and TRBJ1-3, with unresolved D. The V and J ends lost 0 bases and 4 bases respectively, with 4 bases between them. Germline V gene sequence: CDR1 LGHDT, CDR2 YNNKEL (reference sequence). The CDR3 consists of 13 residues.

This clonotype was observed a few times. CDR3 sequence reads: CASKDEKSYEQYF. The CDR3 DNA reads as TGTGCCAGCAAGGACGAAAAGAGTTACGAGCAGTACTTC. The chain couples TRBV25-1 to TRBJ2-7; D call uncertain. The CDR3 spans 13 residues. The ends were cut back, 7 bases at V and 4 bases at J, with 14 bases in the middle. CDR1 and CDR2 from the germline V gene are MGHDK and SYGVNS.

This clonotype was counted a few times. This rearrangement joins TRBV9 to TRBJ2-5; 9 bases line up with TRBD2. Germline loops: CDR1 SGDLS, CDR2 YYNGEE. The junction had 13 bases not matched to a gene; V was cut back by 0 bases and J by 1 base. This CDR3 is built from 19 residues. The CDR3, as DNA: TGTGCCAGCAGCGTAGCTACACGGGGGGGACTAGCCGCCCAAGAGACCCAGTACTTC. It translates to CASSVATRGGLAAQETQYF.

This clonotype occurred a few times. This chain uses TRBV4-3 with TRBJ2-7; D remains unclear. V dropped 0 bases and J dropped 2 bases, with 14 bases sitting between them. This CDR3 comprises 16 residues. From germline, CDR1 is LGHNA and CDR2 YSLEER. The CDR3 DNA follows: TGCGCCAGCAGCCAAGATGCGCCGGACGGCCCCTACGAGCAGTACTTC. The encoded protein is CASSQDAPDGPYEQYF.

This clonotype was picked up many times. J is TRBJ1-2 and V is TRBV7-9; D ambiguous. Trimming cost V 5 bases and J 8 bases, with 21 bases left between them. The CDR3 consists of 15 residues. Looked up from germline, CDR1 is SEHNR and CDR2 is FQNEAQ (reference sequence). The CDR3 protein is CASSPRLSTAMGYTF. DNA of the CDR3: TGTGCCAGCAGCCCCCGTCTGTCGACGGCTATGGGCTACACCTTC. The full variable domain, with the rest looked up from reference TRBV7-9 and TRBJ1-2, is DTGVSQNPRHKITKRGQNVTFRCDPISEHNRLYWYRQTLGQGPEFLTYFQNEAQLEKSRLLSDRFSAERPKGSFSTLEIQRTEQGDSAMYLCASSPRLSTAMGYTFGSGTRLTVV.

This clonotype was seen repeatedly, ten times or more. This sequence joins TRBV12-3 or TRBV12-4 and TRBJ2-1, with 9 bases identical to TRBD2. The V segment lost 7 bases and the J segment 3 bases; nucleotides outside the gene matches: 10. The CDR3 is made up of 16 amino acids. The CDR3 region is CASTGGGREIYNEQFF. In nucleotides, the CDR3 is TGTGCCAGCACTGGTGGCGGGAGGGAAATCTACAATGAGCAGTTCTTC.